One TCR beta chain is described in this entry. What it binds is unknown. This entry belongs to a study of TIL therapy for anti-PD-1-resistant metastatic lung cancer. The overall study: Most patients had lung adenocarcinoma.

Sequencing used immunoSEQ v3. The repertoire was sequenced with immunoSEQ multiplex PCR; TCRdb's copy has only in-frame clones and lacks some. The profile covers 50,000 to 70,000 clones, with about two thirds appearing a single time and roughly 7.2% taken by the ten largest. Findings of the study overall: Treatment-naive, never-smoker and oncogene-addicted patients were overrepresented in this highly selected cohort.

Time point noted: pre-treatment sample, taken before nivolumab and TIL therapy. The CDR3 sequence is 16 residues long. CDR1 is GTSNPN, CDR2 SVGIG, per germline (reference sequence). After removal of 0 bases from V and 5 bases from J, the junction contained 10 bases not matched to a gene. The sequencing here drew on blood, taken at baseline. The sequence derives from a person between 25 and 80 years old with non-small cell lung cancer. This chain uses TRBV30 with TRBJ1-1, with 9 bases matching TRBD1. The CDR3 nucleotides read TGTGCCTGGAGTGTTCCGGGACAGGGAGATTATACTGAAGCTTTCTTT. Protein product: CAWSVPGQGDYTEAFF.